This T cell receptor (beta chain) was documented in a study of CD8 T cells in Susac syndrome (dated by TCRdb to between 2018 and 2020). At the level of the whole study: Repertoire sequencing was used to test whether CD8+ T cell activation and differentiation in Susac syndrome was antigen driven. What the work shows at the level of the full study, not this receptor alone: The number of individuals in the TCR sequencing and HLA analysis was acknowledged as relatively small.

Peripheral blood CD8+ and CD4+ T cells from healthy donors, Susac syndrome patients and multiple sclerosis patients were profiled by high-throughput TCR beta sequencing. Healthy donors were age- and sex-matched controls. CD8+ TEMRA cells were enriched by FACS, while bulk CD8+ and CD4+ T cells were purified by magnetic negative isolation. Blood was drawn into EDTA tubes, processed within 24 hours, and PBMCs were isolated by density gradient centrifugation. PBMCs destined for TCR sequencing were cryopreserved in liquid nitrogen and later thawed in a 37 °C water bath. The sorted or isolated CD4+, CD8+ and CD8+ TEMRA cells reached a purity of at least 90%. In the case of this clonotype: Which antigen it targets is not known. Per-nucleotide qualities are absent, and no much larger clonotype sits a single base away.

The germline V gene provides CDR1 KGHSH and CDR2 LQKENI. From its cysteine to its phenylalanine, the CDR3 spans 13 amino acids. The entry retains the CDR3 DNA only, 39 bases that are in frame from base 1. Trimming at the junction amounts to 2 bases on V and 0 bases on J, and the germline ends lie 4 bases apart. RNA was extracted with the RNeasy kit and roughly 0.45 to 1 ug was reverse transcribed using random hexamers. TCR beta CDR3 regions were amplified with the immunoSEQ multiplex PCR assay covering 54 Vbeta and 13 Jbeta segments. PCR amplification bias was corrected using a synthetic template baseline for primer optimization and computational correction. Under the source paper's analysis protocol: Only productive sequences were kept, with reads annotated to V, D and J genes according to IMGT and analyzed in immunoSEQ Analyzer. Clonality was computed as one minus Shannon entropy normalized by log2 of the number of productive unique sequences. For each patient and control, public and private clones were evaluated among the 100 most prevalent clones. Clones were defined as Susac-specific when absent from the healthy and MS cohorts, from 1052 published viral clones and from other ImmuneACCESS disease sequences. Starting from the raw public reads, TCRdb applied fastp trimming at Q25, assembled clones with MiXCR and retained in-frame beta chains. All rows with the same CDR3 protein become a single entry with the most common DNA and genes. V and J calls and clone size were set by TCRdb, not the authors. This sample holds around 200,000 distinct CDR3 sequences; 90% to 95% were observed only once. The ten top clones hold around 0.093% of the sample.

The sequence was collected from a human donor in good health. Sequenced sample: CD4+ T cells from PBMCs. The sequence links TRBV18 to TRBJ1-1; confidence is insufficient to name the D gene. The CDR3 loop reads CASSPGVNTEAFF. The nucleotide sequence reads as follows: TGTGCCAGCTCACCAGGGGTGAACACTGAAGCTTTCTTT.